These 17 T cell receptor beta chains were sequenced from one sample in a study of CD8 T cells in Susac syndrome. With random hexamers, reverse transcription was performed on roughly 0.45 to 1 ug of RNA. TCRdb fed the immunoSEQ multiplex PCR reads into MiXCR, producing one record per CDR3 protein. There are roughly 150,000 distinct CDR3 sequences in the sample; 95% to 96% occur only once, and 0.14% to 0.15% lies in the top ten. The sequenced sample consisted of CD8+ T cells from PBMCs. The receptor source for this set is a human donor with multiple sclerosis.

The gene calls are TRBV9 and TRBJ2-1; weak D call: TRBD2 (6 bases). The V gene's germline CDR1 is SGDLS and CDR2 YYNGEE. The CDR3 is 18 amino acids. The ends were cut back, 2 bases at V and 0 bases at J, with 18 bases in the middle. CDR3 in DNA: TGTGCCAGCAGCGTGGGCGCGGGGAGCTATAGCTCCTACAATGAGCAGTTCTTC. Translating gives CASSVGAGSYSSYNEQFF.

The genes are TRBV9 and TRBJ2-7; 7 bases agree with TRBD1. Germline CDR1 and CDR2: SGDLS and YYNGEE. J gave up 2 bases and V 0 bases, and 5 bases lay outside the gene matches. This CDR3 region has 15 residues. The CDR3, as DNA: TGTGCCAGCAGCGTAGCGGACAGGTCGACCTACGAGCAGTACTTC. Translation: CASSVADRSTYEQYF.

V gene TRBV30 combines with J gene TRBJ2-5; D might be TRBD1 or TRBD2, each matching 6 bases. Trimming shortened V by 7 bases and J by 7 bases, and 25 bases separated the two germline ends. This CDR3 contains 15 residues. Germline CDR1 is GTSNPN and CDR2 is SVGIG (reference sequence). CDR3 coding DNA: TGTGCCTACGAAGATCGGTGGGGGGCCCCGGGGACCCAGTACTTC. Its protein is CAYEDRWGAPGTQYF.

This chain joins TRBV27 and TRBJ2-3; 10 bases line up with TRBD2. CDR1 and CDR2 (germline): MNHEY, SMNVEV (reference sequence). This CDR3 region has 13 residues. The ends lost 8 bases at V and 2 bases at J; junction bases unmatched: 1. The CDR3 DNA follows: TGTGCCAGCGGACTAGCGGTCACAGATACGCAGTATTTT. Translated, it gives CASGLAVTDTQYF.

J is TRBJ1-2 and V is TRBV7-9, with D possibly being TRBD1 (5 bases). CDR3 size: 17 residues. Germline V gene lookup returns CDR1 SEHNR and CDR2 FQNEAQ (reference sequence). Trimming pared 1 base from V and 0 bases from J, leaving 15 bases between. The CDR3 spells CASSLEPPGTANYGYTF. The CDR3 DNA reads TGTGCCAGCAGCTTAGAACCTCCCGGGACCGCTAACTATGGCTACACCTTC.

The chain joins TRBV23-1 to TRBJ2-2; D is uncertain. TRBV23-1 is filed as an ORF, its function uncertain. V lost 1 base, J lost 6 bases, and 12 bases lay in between. There are 15 residues in the CDR3. CDR3 nucleotides: TGCGCCAGCAGTCAATTCCCCCATGGCGCCGGGGAGCTGTTTTTT. It translates to CASSQFPHGAGELFF.

The chain uses TRBV9 and TRBJ1-2, with 7 nucleotides matching TRBD1. The CDR3 sequence is 15 residues long. The germline V gene encodes CDR1 SGDLS and CDR2 YYNGEE. Trimming removed 4 bases from V and 4 bases from J; junction bases left unmatched: 10. Here the CDR3 DNA reads TGTGCCAGCAGCTTAAGCTCCGGGACAGTCTATGGCTACACCTTC. This translates into CASSLSSGTVYGYTF. Complete variable domain (other parts from reference TRBV9 and TRBJ1-2): DSGVTQTPKHLITATGQRVTLRCSPRSGDLSVYWYQQSLDQGLQFLIQYYNGEERAKGNILERFSAQQFPDLHSELNLSSLELGDSALYFCASSLSSGTVYGYTFGSGTRLTVV.

CDR3 DNA: TGTGCCACCAGTGATCCCCAAGAGAACACAGATACGCAGTATTTT. Protein sequence: CATSDPQENTDTQYF. The rearrangement joins TRBV24-1 to TRBJ2-3; D gene uncertain. Trimming removed 3 bases from V and 2 bases from J, with 11 bases in between. Germline loops: CDR1 KGHDR, CDR2 SFDVKD. The CDR3 is made up of 15 amino acids.

This chain links TRBV12-3 or TRBV12-4 with TRBJ2-3; no reliable D call. Trimming left V 8 bases short and J 4 bases short, with 7 bases between. CDR3 length: 11 residues. The chain's CDR3 is CASGKPDTQYF. As DNA, the CDR3 is TGTGCCAGCGGGAAGCCAGATACGCAGTATTTT.

CDR3 sequence: CASSPRGRDSSYEQYV. As DNA, the CDR3 is TGCGCCAGCAGTCCAAGGGGTCGGGACAGCTCCTACGAGCAGTACGTC. The chain uses TRBV23-1 and TRBJ2-7; 7 bases line up with TRBD1. TRBV23-1 is treated as an ORF (open reading frame) with a function not yet certain. V dropped 4 bases and J dropped 0; count of bases not matched to a gene: 9. The CDR3 runs 16 residues.

This clonotype was observed a single time. V usage is TRBV29-1 and J usage is TRBJ2-1; no firm D call. V was shortened by 3 bases and J by 2 bases, with 11 bases between the two germline ends. The CDR3 totals 14 residues. Germline V CDR1 and CDR2: SQVTM, ANQGSEA. Here the CDR3 reads CSVDSRPAYNEQFF. The CDR3 nucleotides are TGCAGCGTTGACAGCAGGCCGGCCTACAATGAGCAGTTCTTC.

This chain joins TRBV27 and TRBJ1-1, with D perhaps matching TRBD1 (6 bases). This CDR3 is 13 amino acids long. Germline CDR1 is MNHEY and CDR2 is SMNVEV (reference sequence). Deletions cut 4 bases from V and 8 bases from J, with 14 bases between. The CDR3 bases are TGTGCCAGCAGTTACCAGGGGAAGCGCGAAGCTTTCTTT. Translated: CASSYQGKREAFF.

The CDR3 nucleotides are TGCAGCGGGAGGGGGATCGGAGGGGAGCTGTTTTTT. Translation: CSGRGIGGELFF. The chain recombines TRBV29-1 with TRBJ2-2; either TRBD1 or TRBD2 may fit D (6 bases each). V dropped 7 bases and J dropped 8 bases, with 14 bases sitting between them. There are 12 residues in the CDR3. The germline CDR1 and CDR2 sequences are SQVTM and ANQGSEA.

The gene calls are TRBV20-1 and TRBJ1-1; 7 bases are shared with TRBD1. V dropped 1 base and J dropped 5; count of bases not matched to a gene: 4. The CDR3 covers 13 residues. Germline loops: CDR1 DFQATT, CDR2 SNEGSKA (reference sequence). In nucleotides, the CDR3 is TGCAGTGCTAGAGCGCCACAGGGGACTGAAGCTTTCTTT. Amino acids: CSARAPQGTEAFF.

The rearrangement uses TRBV14 and TRBJ2-7; 12 bases are shared with TRBD1. V was clipped by 4 bases and J by 3 bases; unmatched bases: 10. Germline CDR1 reads SGHDN; CDR2 reads FVKESK. This CDR3 region has 17 residues. CDR3 DNA sequence: TGTGCCAGCAGCCCCTTCCCGGGACAGGGGGCACACTACGAGCAGTACTTC. Its translation is CASSPFPGQGAHYEQYF.

This chain connects TRBV11-1 to TRBJ2-5, with D tentatively TRBD1 or TRBD2 (5 bases each). CDR3 length: 14 amino acids. Germline V CDR1 and CDR2: SGHAT, FQDESV (reference sequence). Trimming took off 5 bases at V and 5 bases at J, with 15 bases between the two ends. The CDR3 loop is CASSPRDPGETQYF. The CDR3 nucleotides read TGTGCCAGCAGCCCCCGGGACCCAGGGGAGACCCAGTACTTC.

The V call is TRBV18, the J call TRBJ2-7; 8 bases align to TRBD1. Germline V gene lookup returns CDR1 KGHSH and CDR2 LQKENI. The CDR3 has 11 amino acids. With 8 bases clipped from V and 7 bases from J, the junction kept 4 bases outside the gene matches. Here the CDR3 reads CASQTGVEQYF. The CDR3 DNA is TGTGCCAGCCAGACAGGGGTGGAGCAGTACTTC. The full variable domain, rest sourced from reference TRBV18 and TRBJ2-7, is NAGVMQNPRHLVRRRGQEARLRCSPMKGHSHVYWYRQLPEEGLKFMVYLQKENIIDESGMPKERFSAEFPKEGPSILRIQQVVRGDSAAYFCASQTGVEQYFGPGTRLTVT.